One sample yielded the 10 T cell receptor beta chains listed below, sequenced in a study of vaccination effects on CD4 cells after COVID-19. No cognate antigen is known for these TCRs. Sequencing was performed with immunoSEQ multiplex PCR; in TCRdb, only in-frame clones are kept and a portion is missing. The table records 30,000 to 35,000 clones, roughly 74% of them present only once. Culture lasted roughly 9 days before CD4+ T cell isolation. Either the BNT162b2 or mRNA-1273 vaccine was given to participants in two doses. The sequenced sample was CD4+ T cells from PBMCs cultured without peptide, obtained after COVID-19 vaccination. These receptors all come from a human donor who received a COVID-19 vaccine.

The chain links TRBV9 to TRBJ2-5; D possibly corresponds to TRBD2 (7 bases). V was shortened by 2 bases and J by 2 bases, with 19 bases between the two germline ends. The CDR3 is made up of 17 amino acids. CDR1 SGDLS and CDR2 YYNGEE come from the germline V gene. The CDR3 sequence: CASSVWGRGAVQETQYF. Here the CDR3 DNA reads TGTGCCAGCAGCGTCTGGGGGAGGGGGGCGGTGCAAGAGACCCAGTACTTC.

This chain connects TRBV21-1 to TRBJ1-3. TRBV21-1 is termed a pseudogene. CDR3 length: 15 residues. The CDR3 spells CASSEPGYSGNTIYF. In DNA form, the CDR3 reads TGTGCCAGCAGCGAACCGGGTTACTCTGGAAACACCATATATTTT.

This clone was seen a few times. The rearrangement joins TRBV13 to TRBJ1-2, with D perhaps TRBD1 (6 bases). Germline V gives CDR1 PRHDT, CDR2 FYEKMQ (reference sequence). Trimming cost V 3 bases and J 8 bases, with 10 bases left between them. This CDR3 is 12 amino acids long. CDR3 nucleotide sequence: TGTGCCAGCAGCTTCGCAGGGGAGGGCTACACCTTC. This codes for CASSFAGEGYTF.

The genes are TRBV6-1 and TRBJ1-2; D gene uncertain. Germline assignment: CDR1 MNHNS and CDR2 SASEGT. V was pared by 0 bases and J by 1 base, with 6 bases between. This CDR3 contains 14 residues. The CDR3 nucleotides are TGTGCCAGCAGTGAAGCCCACGGTAACTATGGCTACACCTTC. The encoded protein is CASSEAHGNYGYTF.

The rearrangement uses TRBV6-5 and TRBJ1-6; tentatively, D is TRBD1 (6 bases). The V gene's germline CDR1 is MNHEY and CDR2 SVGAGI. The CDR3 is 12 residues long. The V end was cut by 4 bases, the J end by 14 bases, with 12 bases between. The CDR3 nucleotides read TGTGCCAGCAGTTTGGTGCAGGGGTCCCTCCACTTT. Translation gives CASSLVQGSLHF.

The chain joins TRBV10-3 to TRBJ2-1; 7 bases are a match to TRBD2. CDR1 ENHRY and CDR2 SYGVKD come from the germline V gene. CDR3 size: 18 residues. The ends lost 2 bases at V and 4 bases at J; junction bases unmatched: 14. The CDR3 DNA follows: TGTGCCATCAGTGAGGTAAAGGGAGCGGGGCTTCTTTACAATGAGCAGTTCTTC. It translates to CAISEVKGAGLLYNEQFF.

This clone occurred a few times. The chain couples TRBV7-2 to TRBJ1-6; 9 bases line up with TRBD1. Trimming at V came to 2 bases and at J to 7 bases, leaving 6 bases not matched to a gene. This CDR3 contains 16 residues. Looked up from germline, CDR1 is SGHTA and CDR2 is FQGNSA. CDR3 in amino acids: CASSLWTGAENSPLHF. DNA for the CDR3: TGTGCCAGCAGCTTATGGACAGGGGCGGAGAATTCACCCCTCCACTTT.

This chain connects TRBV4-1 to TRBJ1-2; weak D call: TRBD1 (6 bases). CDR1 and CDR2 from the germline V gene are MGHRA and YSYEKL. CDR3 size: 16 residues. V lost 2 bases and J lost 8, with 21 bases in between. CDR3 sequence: CASSQFLRGGSVGYTF. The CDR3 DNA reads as TGCGCCAGCAGCCAATTCTTGAGGGGGGGTTCGGTCGGCTACACCTTC.

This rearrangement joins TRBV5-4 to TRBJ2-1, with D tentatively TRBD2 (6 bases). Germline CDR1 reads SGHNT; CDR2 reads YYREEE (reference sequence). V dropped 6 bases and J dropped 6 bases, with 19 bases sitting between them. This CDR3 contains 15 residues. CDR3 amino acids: CASTALALPSNEQFF. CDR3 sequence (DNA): TGTGCCAGCACCGCACTAGCTCTCCCCTCCAATGAGCAGTTCTTC. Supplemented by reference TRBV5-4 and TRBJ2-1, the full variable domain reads ETGVTQSPTHLIKTRGQQVTLRCSSQSGHNTVSWYQQALGQGPQFIFQYYREEENGRGNFPPRFSGLQFPNYSSELNVNALELDDSALYLCASTALALPSNEQFFGPGTRLTVL.

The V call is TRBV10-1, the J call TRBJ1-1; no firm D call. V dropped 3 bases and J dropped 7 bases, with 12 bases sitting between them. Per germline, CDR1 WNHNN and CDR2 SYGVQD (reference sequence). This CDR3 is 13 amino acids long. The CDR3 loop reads CASSDLANNEAFF. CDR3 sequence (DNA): TGCGCCAGCAGTGATCTGGCAAATAATGAAGCTTTCTTT.